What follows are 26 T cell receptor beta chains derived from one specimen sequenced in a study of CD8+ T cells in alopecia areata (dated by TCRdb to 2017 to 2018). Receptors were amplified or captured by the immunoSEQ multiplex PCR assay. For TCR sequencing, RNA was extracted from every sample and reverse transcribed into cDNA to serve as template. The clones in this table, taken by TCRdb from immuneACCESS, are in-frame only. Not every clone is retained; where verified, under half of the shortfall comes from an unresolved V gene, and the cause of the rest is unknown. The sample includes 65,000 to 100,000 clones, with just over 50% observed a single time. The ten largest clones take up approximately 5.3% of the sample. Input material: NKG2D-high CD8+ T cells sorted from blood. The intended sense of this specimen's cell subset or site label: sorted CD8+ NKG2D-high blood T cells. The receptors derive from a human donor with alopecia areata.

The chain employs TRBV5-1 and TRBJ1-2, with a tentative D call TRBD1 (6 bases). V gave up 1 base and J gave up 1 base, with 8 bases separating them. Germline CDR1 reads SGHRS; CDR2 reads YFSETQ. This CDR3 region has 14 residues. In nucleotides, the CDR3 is TGCGCCAGCAGCTTGTCACAGGGTAACTATGGCTACACCTTC. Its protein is CASSLSQGNYGYTF.

CDR3 DNA sequence: TGTGCCTGGAGTGTAATGGAACGGATCTACACCTTC. Translating it yields CAWSVMERIYTF. The chain uses TRBV30 and TRBJ1-2; D not resolved. The V end was cut by 0 bases, the J end by 10 bases, with 12 bases between. The CDR3 covers 12 residues. CDR1 and CDR2 (germline): GTSNPN, SVGIG (reference sequence).

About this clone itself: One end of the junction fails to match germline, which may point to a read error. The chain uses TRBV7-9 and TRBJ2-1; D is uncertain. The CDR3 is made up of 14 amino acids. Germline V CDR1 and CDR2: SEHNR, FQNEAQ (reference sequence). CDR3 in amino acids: CASSVATAYNEQFF. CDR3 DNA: TGTGCCAGCAGCGTAGCCACAGCCTACAATGAGCAGTTCTTC.

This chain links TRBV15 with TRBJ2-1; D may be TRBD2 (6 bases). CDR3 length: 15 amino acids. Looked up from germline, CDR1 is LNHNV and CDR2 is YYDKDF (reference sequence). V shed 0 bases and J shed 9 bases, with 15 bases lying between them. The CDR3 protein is CATSRDGEVLGEQFF. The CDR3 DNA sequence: TGTGCCACCAGCAGAGATGGGGAGGTCCTGGGTGAGCAGTTCTTC.

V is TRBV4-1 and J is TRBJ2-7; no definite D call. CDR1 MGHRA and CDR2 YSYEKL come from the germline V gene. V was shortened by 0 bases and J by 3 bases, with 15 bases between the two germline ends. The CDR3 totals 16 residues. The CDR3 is CASSQDLGRSDYEQYF. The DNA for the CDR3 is TGCGCCAGCAGCCAAGATCTAGGTCGGAGCGACTACGAGCAGTACTTC.

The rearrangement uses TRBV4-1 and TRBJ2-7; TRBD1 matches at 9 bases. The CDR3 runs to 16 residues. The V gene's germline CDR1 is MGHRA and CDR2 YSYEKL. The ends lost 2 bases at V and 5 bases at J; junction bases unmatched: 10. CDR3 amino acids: CASSQSPGQGWDEQYF. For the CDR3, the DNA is TGCGCCAGCAGCCAATCGCCGGGACAGGGTTGGGACGAGCAGTACTTC.

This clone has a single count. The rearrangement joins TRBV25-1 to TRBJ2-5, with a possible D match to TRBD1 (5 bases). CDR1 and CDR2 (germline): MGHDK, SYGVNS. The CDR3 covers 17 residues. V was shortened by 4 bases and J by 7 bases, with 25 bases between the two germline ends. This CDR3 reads CASSGWWARADLVTQYF. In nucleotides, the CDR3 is TGTGCCAGCAGTGGTTGGTGGGCCAGGGCCGACCTTGTGACCCAGTACTTC.

The DNA of the CDR3 is TGTGCCTGGATTAACATTCGAGATACGCAGTATTTT. Its protein product is CAWINIRDTQYF. The chain recombines TRBV30 with TRBJ2-3; D is unresolved. The CDR3 has 12 residues. Germline loops: CDR1 GTSNPN, CDR2 SVGIG (reference sequence). V shed 4 bases and J shed 5 bases, with 10 bases lying between them. Looking up the rest from reference TRBV30 and TRBJ2-3 gives the full variable domain: SQTIHQWPATLVQPVGSPLSLECTVEGTSNPNLYWYRQAAGRGLQLLFYSVGIGQISSEVPQNLSASRPQDRQFILSSKKLLLSDSGFYLCAWINIRDTQYFGPGTRLTVL.

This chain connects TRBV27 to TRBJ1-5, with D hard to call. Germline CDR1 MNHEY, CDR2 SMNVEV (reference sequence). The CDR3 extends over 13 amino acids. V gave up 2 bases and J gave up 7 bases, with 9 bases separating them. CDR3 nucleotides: TGTGCCAGCAGTTTACGGGGTTCGCAGCCCCAGCATTTT. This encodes CASSLRGSQPQHF.

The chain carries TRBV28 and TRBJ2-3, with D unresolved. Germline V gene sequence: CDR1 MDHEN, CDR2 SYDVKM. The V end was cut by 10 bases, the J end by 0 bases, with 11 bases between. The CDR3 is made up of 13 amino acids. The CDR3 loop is CATEPRSTDTQYF. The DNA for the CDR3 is TGTGCCACCGAACCCCGGAGCACAGATACGCAGTATTTT.

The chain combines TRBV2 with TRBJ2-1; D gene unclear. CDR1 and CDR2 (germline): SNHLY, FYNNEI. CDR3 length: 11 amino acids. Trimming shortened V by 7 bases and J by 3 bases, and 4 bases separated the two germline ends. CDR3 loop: CASKGYNEQFF. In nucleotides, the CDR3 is TGTGCCAGCAAAGGCTACAATGAGCAGTTCTTC.

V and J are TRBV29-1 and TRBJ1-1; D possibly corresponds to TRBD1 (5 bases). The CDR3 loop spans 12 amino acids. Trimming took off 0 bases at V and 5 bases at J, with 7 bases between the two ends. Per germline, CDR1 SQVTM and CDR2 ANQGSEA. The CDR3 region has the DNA TGCAGCGTTGAAGAGCAGGGTACTGAAGCTTTCTTT. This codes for CSVEEQGTEAFF. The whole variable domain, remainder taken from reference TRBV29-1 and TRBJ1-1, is SAVISQKPSRDICQRGTSLTIQCQVDSQVTMMFWYRQQPGQSLTLIATANQGSEATYESGFVIDKFPISRPNLTFSTLTVSNMSPEDSSIYLCSVEEQGTEAFFGQGTRLTVV.

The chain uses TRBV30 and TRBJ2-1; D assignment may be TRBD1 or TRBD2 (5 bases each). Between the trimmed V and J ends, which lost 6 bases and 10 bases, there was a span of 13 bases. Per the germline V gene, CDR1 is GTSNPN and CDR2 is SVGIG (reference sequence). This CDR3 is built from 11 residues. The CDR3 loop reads CACLPGTEQFF. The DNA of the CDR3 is TGTGCCTGCCTCCCCGGGACGGAGCAGTTCTTC.

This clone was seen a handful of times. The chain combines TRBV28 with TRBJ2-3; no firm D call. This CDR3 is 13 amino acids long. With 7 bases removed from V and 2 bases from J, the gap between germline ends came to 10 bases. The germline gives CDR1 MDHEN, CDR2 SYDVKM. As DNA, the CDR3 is TGTGCCAGCACACTAAAACCCACAGATACGCAGTATTTT. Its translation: CASTLKPTDTQYF.

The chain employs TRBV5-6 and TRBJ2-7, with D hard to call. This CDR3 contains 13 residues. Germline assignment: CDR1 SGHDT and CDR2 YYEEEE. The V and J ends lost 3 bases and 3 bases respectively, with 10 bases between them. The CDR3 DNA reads TGTGCCAGCAGCTCGCCGAAAGGCTACGAGCAGTACTTC. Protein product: CASSSPKGYEQYF.

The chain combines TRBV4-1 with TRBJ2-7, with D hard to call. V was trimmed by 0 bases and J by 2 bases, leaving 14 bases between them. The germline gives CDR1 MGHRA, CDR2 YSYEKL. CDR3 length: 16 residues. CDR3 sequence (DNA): TGCGCCAGCAGCCAAGACAAAACATCCAACCCCTACGAGCAGTACTTC. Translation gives CASSQDKTSNPYEQYF.

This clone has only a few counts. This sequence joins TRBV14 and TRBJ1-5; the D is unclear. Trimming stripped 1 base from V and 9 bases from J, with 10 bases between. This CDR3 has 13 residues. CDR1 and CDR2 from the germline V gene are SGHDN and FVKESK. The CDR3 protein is CASSQVGSGPQHF. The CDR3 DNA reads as TGTGCCAGCAGCCAAGTAGGGTCAGGGCCCCAGCATTTT.

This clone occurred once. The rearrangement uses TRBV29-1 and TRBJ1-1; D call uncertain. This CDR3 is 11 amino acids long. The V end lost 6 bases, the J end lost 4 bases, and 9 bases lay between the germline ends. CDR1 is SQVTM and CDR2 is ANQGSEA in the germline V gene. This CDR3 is CSVGKGTEAFF. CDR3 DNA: TGCAGCGTCGGAAAGGGCACTGAAGCTTTCTTT.

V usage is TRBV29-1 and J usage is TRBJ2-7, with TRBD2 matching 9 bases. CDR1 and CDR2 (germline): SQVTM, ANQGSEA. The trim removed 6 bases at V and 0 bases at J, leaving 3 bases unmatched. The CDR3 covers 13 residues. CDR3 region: CSVAGGASYEQYF. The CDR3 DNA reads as TGCAGCGTGGCGGGGGGGGCCTCCTACGAGCAGTACTTC.

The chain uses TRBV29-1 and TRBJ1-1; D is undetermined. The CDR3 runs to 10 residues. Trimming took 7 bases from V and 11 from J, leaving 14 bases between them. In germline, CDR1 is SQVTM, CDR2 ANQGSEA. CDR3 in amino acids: CSAPLGGAFF. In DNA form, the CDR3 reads TGCAGCGCCCCCCTGGGAGGGGCTTTCTTT.

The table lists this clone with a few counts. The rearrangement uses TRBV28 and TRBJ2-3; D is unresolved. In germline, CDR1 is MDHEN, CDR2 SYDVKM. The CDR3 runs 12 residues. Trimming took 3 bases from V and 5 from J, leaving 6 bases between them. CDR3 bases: TGTGCCAGCAGTTTGCGCGGAGATACGCAGTATTTT. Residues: CASSLRGDTQYF.

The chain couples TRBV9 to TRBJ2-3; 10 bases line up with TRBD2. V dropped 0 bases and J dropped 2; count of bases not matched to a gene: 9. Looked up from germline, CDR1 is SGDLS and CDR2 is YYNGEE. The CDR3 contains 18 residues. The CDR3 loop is CASSVEAQLAGNTDTQYF. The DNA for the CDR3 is TGTGCCAGCAGCGTAGAGGCCCAACTAGCGGGGAACACAGATACGCAGTATTTT.

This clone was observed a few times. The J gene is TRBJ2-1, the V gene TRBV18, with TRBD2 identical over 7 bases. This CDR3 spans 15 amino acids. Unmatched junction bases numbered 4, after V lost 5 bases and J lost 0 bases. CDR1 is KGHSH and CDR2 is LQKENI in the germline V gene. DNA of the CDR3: TGTGCCAGCTCAGTAGCGGGCGGCTCCTACAATGAGCAGTTCTTC. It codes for CASSVAGGSYNEQFF.

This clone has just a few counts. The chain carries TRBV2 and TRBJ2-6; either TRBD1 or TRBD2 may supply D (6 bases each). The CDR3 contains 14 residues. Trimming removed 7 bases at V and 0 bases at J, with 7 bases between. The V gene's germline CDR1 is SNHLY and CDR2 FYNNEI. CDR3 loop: CASKGGSGANVLTF. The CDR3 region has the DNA TGTGCCAGCAAGGGGGGCTCTGGGGCCAACGTCCTGACTTTC.

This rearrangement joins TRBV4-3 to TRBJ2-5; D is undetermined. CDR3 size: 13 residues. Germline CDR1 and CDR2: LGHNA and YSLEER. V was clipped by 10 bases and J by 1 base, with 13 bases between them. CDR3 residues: CATSTDVQETQYF. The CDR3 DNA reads TGCGCCACTTCCACAGACGTCCAAGAGACCCAGTACTTC.

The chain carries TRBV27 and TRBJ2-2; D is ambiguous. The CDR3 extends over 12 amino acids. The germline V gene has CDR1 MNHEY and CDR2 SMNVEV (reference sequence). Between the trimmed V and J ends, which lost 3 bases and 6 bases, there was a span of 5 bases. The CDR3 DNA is TGTGCCAGCAGTTTCGGAGCCGGGGAGCTGTTTTTT. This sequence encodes CASSFGAGELFF.